These 27 T cell receptor beta chains were sequenced from one sample in a study of T cell changes during pregnancy in multiple sclerosis (dated by TCRdb to the late 2010s). The library was made by the immunoSEQ multiplex PCR assay. TCRdb obtained this table from immuneACCESS and retained in-frame rearrangements with V and J assigned. These tables miss some clones; where compared with another copy, unresolved V genes account for less than half of the shortfall, and the remainder is unexplained. The sample data list 50,000 to 75,000 clones, and over 85% of these were observed just once. Jointly, the top ten make up roughly 2.6% of the sample. This sample comprised CD8+ T cells from peripheral blood mononuclear cells, obtained in the third trimester of pregnancy. Receptors were obtained from a female donor with multiple sclerosis, enrolled in a pregnancy study.

V gene TRBV7-2 combines with J gene TRBJ1-1, with D unresolved. Germline values: CDR1 SGHTA, CDR2 FQGNSA. This CDR3 is 14 amino acids long. The ends were cut back, 5 bases at V and 6 bases at J, with 16 bases in the middle. Here the CDR3 reads CASSQGLTFPEAFF. The DNA of the CDR3 is TGTGCCAGCAGCCAAGGACTGACTTTCCCTGAAGCTTTCTTT.

This clone was seen only once. The rearrangement uses TRBV7-9 and TRBJ2-7, with D maybe TRBD1 (5 bases). Germline CDR1 SEHNR, CDR2 FQNEAQ (reference sequence). The CDR3 is 16 residues long. Trimming cost V 4 bases and J 0 bases, with 16 bases left between them. CDR3 loop: CASSSPQDPSSYEQYF. The CDR3 DNA reads as TGTGCCAGCAGCTCGCCACAGGACCCGAGCTCCTACGAGCAGTACTTC. Using reference TRBV7-9 and TRBJ2-7 for the parts outside the CDR3, the full variable domain is DTGVSQNPRHKITKRGQNVTFRCDPISEHNRLYWYRQTLGQGPEFLTYFQNEAQLEKSRLLSDRFSAERPKGSFSTLEIQRTEQGDSAMYLCASSSPQDPSSYEQYFGPGTRLTVT.

This chain uses TRBV10-3 with TRBJ2-6; 9 bases agree with TRBD1. V trimming: 6 bases; J trimming: 12 bases; junction bases outside the gene matches: 0. The germline V gene has CDR1 ENHRY and CDR2 SYGVKD. This CDR3 contains 11 residues. The DNA for the CDR3 is TGTGCCATCAGGACAGGGGGCGTCCTGACTTTC. Translated, it gives CAIRTGGVLTF.

The rearrangement links TRBV27 to TRBJ2-2, with 9 positions matching TRBD2. Unmatched junction bases numbered 8, after V lost 8 bases and J lost 1 base. Germline V gives CDR1 MNHEY, CDR2 SMNVEV (reference sequence). The CDR3 is 16 residues long. The DNA of the CDR3 is TGTGCCAGCCGGTTAGCGGGAGTGGTGAACACCGGGGAGCTGTTTTTT. It specifies CASRLAGVVNTGELFF.

CDR3 DNA: TGCAGCGTTGAATCCCCAGGGGGAGCTGGAAACACCATATATTTT. It is translated as CSVESPGGAGNTIYF. The chain carries TRBV29-1 and TRBJ1-3, with 7 bases lining up with TRBD1. Per the germline V gene, CDR1 is SQVTM and CDR2 is ANQGSEA. CDR3 size: 15 residues. Trimming at V came to 2 bases and at J to 2 bases, leaving 6 bases not matched to a gene.

This clone was counted once. The chain recombines TRBV7-9 with TRBJ2-7; TRBD2 might be the D (5 bases). CDR3 size: 14 residues. From germline, CDR1 is SEHNR and CDR2 FQNEAQ (reference sequence). Between the trimmed V and J ends, which lost 5 bases and 3 bases, there was a span of 14 bases. Here the CDR3 DNA reads TGTGCCAGCAGCATTACCGGGAAAAACTACGAGCAGTACTTC. Protein product: CASSITGKNYEQYF.

The CDR3 region is CASSVRLAGSTDTQYF. In DNA form, the CDR3 reads TGTGCCAGTAGTGTCCGACTAGCGGGGAGCACAGATACGCAGTATTTT. The chain joins TRBV19 to TRBJ2-3, with TRBD2 matching 11 bases. The junction had 4 bases not matched to a gene; V was cut back by 5 bases and J by 0 bases. This CDR3 has 16 amino acids. CDR1 is LNHDA and CDR2 is SQIVND in the germline V gene (reference sequence).

The CDR3 here is CASSSDGSTAAYEQYF. The CDR3 coding sequence is TGTGCCAGCAGCTCCGACGGGTCCACCGCGGCCTACGAGCAGTACTTC. This chain uses TRBV5-5 with TRBJ2-7; D ambiguous. The V and J ends lost 3 bases and 2 bases respectively, with 18 bases between them. Germline V gene sequence: CDR1 SGHKS, CDR2 YYEKEE (reference sequence). The CDR3 runs to 16 residues.

The chain carries TRBV27 and TRBJ1-5; a weak D match, TRBD1 (6 bases). The germline V gene has CDR1 MNHEY and CDR2 SMNVEV (reference sequence). V lost 3 bases and J 5 bases, leaving 8 bases between the germline ends. This CDR3 is built from 13 residues. The CDR3 here is CASSFSGDQPQHF. The CDR3 DNA is TGTGCCAGCAGTTTTTCAGGGGATCAGCCCCAGCATTTT.

This clone was seen only once. The genes are TRBV4-2 and TRBJ2-7; 10 bases line up with TRBD2. The CDR3 is 15 amino acids. Germline V gene data show CDR1 as LGHNA and CDR2 as YNFKEQ. Trimming took 0 bases from V and 1 from J; bases not matched to a gene: 0. The CDR3, as DNA: TGTGCCAGCAGCCAAGAAGCGGGAGGGTCCTACGAGCAGTACTTC. It specifies CASSQEAGGSYEQYF.

V is TRBV7-9 and J is TRBJ2-5; D remains ambiguous. CDR1 and CDR2 from the germline V gene are SEHNR and FQNEAQ (reference sequence). V was shortened by 5 bases and J by 2 bases, with 12 bases between the two germline ends. The CDR3 runs 14 residues. The CDR3 coding sequence is TGTGCCAGCAGCCATAATGACGGGCAAGAGACCCAGTACTTC. It encodes CASSHNDGQETQYF.

The chain carries TRBV6-1 and TRBJ1-2; perhaps TRBD1 as D (6 bases). CDR3 length: 15 residues. Per the germline V gene, CDR1 is MNHNS and CDR2 is SASEGT. Trimming took off 10 bases at V and 4 bases at J, with 22 bases between the two ends. CDR3 protein: CANKEIDRPFYGYTF. In DNA, the CDR3 is TGTGCCAACAAGGAAATCGACAGGCCCTTCTATGGCTACACCTTC.

The J gene is TRBJ1-2, the V gene TRBV7-9, with TRBD1 as a possible D gene (6 bases). The CDR3 sequence is 17 residues long. Looked up from germline, CDR1 is SEHNR and CDR2 is FQNEAQ (reference sequence). V shed 3 bases and J shed 1 base, with 18 bases lying between them. CDR3 amino acids: CASSFSLQGIDNYGYTF. The DNA for the CDR3 is TGTGCCAGCAGCTTTTCTCTACAGGGAATTGATAACTATGGCTACACCTTC.

The genes are TRBV10-1 and TRBJ2-7; 8 bases are a match to TRBD1. Germline V gives CDR1 WNHNN, CDR2 SYGVQD (reference sequence). The length of the CDR3 is 15 residues. V lost 6 bases, J lost 0 bases, and 7 bases stayed unmatched. This CDR3 is CASRRDRITSYEQYF. DNA of the CDR3: TGCGCCAGCAGGAGGGACAGGATTACCTCCTACGAGCAGTACTTC.

The chain is built from TRBV7-6 and TRBJ2-1; D unclear. Trimming shortened V by 5 bases and J by 8 bases, and 10 bases separated the two germline ends. CDR1 and CDR2 (germline): SGHVS, FNYEAQ. There are 12 residues in the CDR3. The CDR3 here is CASSHVVDEQFF. The CDR3 DNA reads as TGTGCCAGCAGCCACGTGGTAGATGAGCAGTTCTTC.

This rearrangement joins TRBV5-1 to TRBJ2-1, with D unresolved. The CDR3 has 11 amino acids. Germline CDR1 reads SGHRS; CDR2 reads YFSETQ. V lost 0 bases to trimming and J lost 12 bases, with 7 bases between them. In nucleotides, the CDR3 is TGCGCCAGCAGCTTGGATAGGAGGCAGTTCTTC. It codes for CASSLDRRQFF.

The CDR3: CASSIVAGGLSGSNEQFF. The CDR3 DNA sequence: TGTGCCAGTAGTATCGTGGCGGGAGGGCTTAGCGGGTCGAATGAGCAGTTCTTC. This chain uses TRBV19 with TRBJ2-1, with 9 nucleotides matching TRBD2. The junction had 16 bases not matched to a gene; V was cut back by 3 bases and J by 7 bases. Germline CDR1 and CDR2: LNHDA and SQIVND (reference sequence). CDR3 length: 18 amino acids.

This clone has more than one count but fewer than ten. This chain connects TRBV4-2 to TRBJ2-7, with 10 bases matching TRBD2. This CDR3 comprises 17 residues. Per germline, CDR1 LGHNA and CDR2 YNFKEQ. J was trimmed by 7 bases and V by 2 bases; bases with no gene match: 14. This chain's CDR3 is CASSQTALAGGTGEQYF. DNA for the CDR3: TGTGCCAGCAGCCAAACCGCCTTAGCGGGAGGAACGGGGGAGCAGTACTTC.

J is TRBJ2-5 and V is TRBV13; TRBD2 might be the D (6 bases). V was shortened by 3 bases and J by 1 base, with 18 bases between the two germline ends. This CDR3 is 17 amino acids long. From germline, CDR1 is PRHDT and CDR2 FYEKMQ (reference sequence). The CDR3: CASSFWRDTRGQETQYF. CDR3 nucleotide sequence: TGTGCCAGCAGCTTTTGGAGGGATACGAGGGGCCAAGAGACCCAGTACTTC.

The chain links TRBV19 to TRBJ2-3; TRBD1 aligns across 10 bases. CDR3 length: 16 amino acids. With V trimmed by 6 bases and J by 3 bases, 9 bases remained unmatched. Germline values: CDR1 LNHDA, CDR2 SQIVND (reference sequence). The CDR3 spells CASSAPPGQGTDTQYF. The DNA of the CDR3 is TGTGCCAGTAGCGCCCCTCCGGGACAGGGGACAGATACGCAGTATTTT.

The J gene is TRBJ1-2, the V gene TRBV6-1; D remains unclear. Deletions cut 3 bases from V and 3 bases from J, with 11 bases between. The germline V gene has CDR1 MNHNS and CDR2 SASEGT. There are 14 residues in the CDR3. The CDR3 loop reads CASSERVVYYGYTF. CDR3 coding DNA: TGTGCCAGCAGTGAGAGGGTAGTATACTATGGCTACACCTTC.

V usage is TRBV7-9 and J usage is TRBJ2-1, with 9 bases identical to TRBD2. Germline assignment: CDR1 SEHNR and CDR2 FQNEAQ (reference sequence). Trimming cost V 5 bases and J 10 bases; bases outside gene matches: 21. The CDR3 totals 18 residues. The CDR3 DNA reads TGTGCCAGCAGCCCAGGGGGGGCTAGCGGGATTCTGGGGGCGGAGCAGTTCTTC. It encodes CASSPGGASGILGAEQFF.

V is TRBV6-5 and J is TRBJ2-5; tentative D call: TRBD2 (5 bases). This CDR3 has 14 amino acids. The germline V gene has CDR1 MNHEY and CDR2 SVGAGI. V gave up 8 bases and J gave up 2 bases, with 15 bases separating them. The CDR3 spells CASGMRELQETQYF. The CDR3, as DNA: TGTGCCAGCGGAATGAGGGAACTTCAAGAGACCCAGTACTTC.

The chain carries TRBV29-1 and TRBJ1-2; D possibly corresponds to TRBD1 (6 bases). The CDR3 totals 13 residues. CDR1 and CDR2 from the germline V gene are SQVTM and ANQGSEA. Trimming removed 2 bases at V and 4 bases at J, with 11 bases between. Here the CDR3 DNA reads TGCAGCGTTGAAATACTGACAGGCTATGGCTACACCTTC. It is translated as CSVEILTGYGYTF.

The genes are TRBV28 and TRBJ1-2; the D is unclear. CDR3 length equals 14 residues. V dropped 1 base and J dropped 5 bases, with 11 bases sitting between them. Germline CDR1 reads MDHEN; CDR2 reads SYDVKM. CDR3 in amino acids: CASSLSARPYGYTF. The DNA for the CDR3 is TGTGCCAGCAGTTTATCGGCCAGGCCTTATGGCTACACCTTC.

V and J are TRBV27 and TRBJ2-3; D remains ambiguous. The CDR3 loop spans 12 amino acids. Per germline, CDR1 MNHEY and CDR2 SMNVEV (reference sequence). Between the trimmed V and J ends, which lost 2 bases and 5 bases, there was a span of 5 bases. This CDR3 is CASSLNGDTQYF. The CDR3 DNA reads as TGTGCCAGCAGTTTAAACGGAGATACGCAGTATTTT.

The CDR3 protein is CSVYGGDRGYEQYF. The CDR3 bases are TGCAGCGTTTACGGGGGGGACAGGGGATACGAGCAGTACTTC. V usage is TRBV29-1 and J usage is TRBJ2-7; 10 nucleotides align to TRBD1. Germline V lookup: CDR1 SQVTM, CDR2 ANQGSEA. The CDR3 length is 14 residues. The V segment lost 5 bases and the J segment 4 bases; nucleotides outside the gene matches: 8.